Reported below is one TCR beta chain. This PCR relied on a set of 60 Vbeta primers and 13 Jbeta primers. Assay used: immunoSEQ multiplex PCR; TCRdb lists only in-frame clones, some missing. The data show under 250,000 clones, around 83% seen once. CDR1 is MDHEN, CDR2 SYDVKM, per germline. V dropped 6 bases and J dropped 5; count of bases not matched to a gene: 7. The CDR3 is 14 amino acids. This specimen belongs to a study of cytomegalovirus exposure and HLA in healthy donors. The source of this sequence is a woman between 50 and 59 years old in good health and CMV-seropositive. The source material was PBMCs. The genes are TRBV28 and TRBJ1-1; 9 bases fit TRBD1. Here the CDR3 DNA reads TGTGCCAGCAGCGCCCTACAGGGGGCAACTGAAGCTTTCTTT. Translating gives CASSALQGATEAFF.